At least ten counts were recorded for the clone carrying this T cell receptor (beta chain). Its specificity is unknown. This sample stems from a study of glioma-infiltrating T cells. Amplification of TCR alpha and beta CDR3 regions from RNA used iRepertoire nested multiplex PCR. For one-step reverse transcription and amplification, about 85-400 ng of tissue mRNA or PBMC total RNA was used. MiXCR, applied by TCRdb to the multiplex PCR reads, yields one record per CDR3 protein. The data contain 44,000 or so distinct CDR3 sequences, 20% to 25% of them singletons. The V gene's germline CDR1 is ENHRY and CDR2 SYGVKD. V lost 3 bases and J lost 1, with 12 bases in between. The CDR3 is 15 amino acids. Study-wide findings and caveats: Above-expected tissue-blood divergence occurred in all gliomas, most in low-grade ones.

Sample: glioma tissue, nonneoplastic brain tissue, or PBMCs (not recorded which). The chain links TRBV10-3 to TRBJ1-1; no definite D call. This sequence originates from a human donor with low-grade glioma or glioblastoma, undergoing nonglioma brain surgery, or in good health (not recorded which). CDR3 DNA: TGTGCCATCAGTGACCGTGGCGGATCGAACACTGAAGCTTTCTTT. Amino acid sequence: CAISDRGGSNTEAFF.